This TCR beta chain was obtained from a study of regulatory T cells in long-lasting Graves disease. Study-level results: Peripheral blood was the sole material, not thyroid tissue.

The time point denotes: newly diagnosed GD, antithyroid drugs for less than 3 months. There was RNA extracted from PBMCs, and the TCR library was made from it. Relying on iRepertoire HTBI primers and Arm-PCR of CDR3 regions, the team built TCR beta libraries. From the multiplex PCR reads, TCRdb called clonotypes with MiXCR, one entry per CDR3 protein. The sample holds over 450,000 distinct CDR3 sequences, about 12% seen once. The CDR3 contains 15 residues. V was clipped by 7 bases and J by 4 bases; unmatched bases: 15. Germline assignment: CDR1 DFQATT and CDR2 SNEGSKA (reference sequence). A few counts support this clonotype. Its matching antigen is unknown. These data were also reused for a study on T cells in Graves' hyperthyroidism and ophthalmopathy. According to that study: During a first-round RT-PCR of the TCR CDR3, the HTBI primer set was used. Among thyroid clonotypes expanded above 0.001, most also appeared in blood. The model predicted ophthalmopathy a median around six months before onset.

This chain connects TRBV20-1 to TRBJ2-7; 8 bases line up with TRBD2. The receptor was isolated from a woman in her thirties with Graves disease. The material sequenced was peripheral blood mononuclear cells (PBMCs), taken at new diagnosis, from a patient treated with antithyroid drugs. CDR3 in amino acids: CSVQRFGRAEYEQYF. CDR3 coding DNA: TGCAGTGTGCAAAGGTTCGGGAGGGCCGAATACGAGCAGTACTTC.